This TCR beta chain was sequenced in a study of early T cells in non-severe SARS-CoV-2 infection. Study overall: Bulk RNA isolated from unsorted whole blood underwent sequencing; chains were not paired.

The V gene lost 4 bases and the J gene lost 0 bases, with 10 bases spanning the gap. CDR1 is MDHEN, CDR2 SYDVKM, per germline. CDR3 length: 14 residues. This clonotype occurred a few times. Its target is unknown. Individual cDNA molecules carried attached unique molecular identifiers. TCRdb analysed the 5' RACE reads with MiXCR anew, one entry per CDR3 protein. This table holds some 64,000 distinct CDR3 sequences, less than 15% found once. Points from the study as a whole: Anti-spike CD8 responses were favored by VDJdb matching, which missed private and CD4 specificities.

This chain connects TRBV28 to TRBJ2-7; D not certain. This clonotype was sampled from an adult who was a healthcare worker with PCR-confirmed SARS-CoV-2 infection or an uninfected control (not recorded which). Source material: whole blood. CDR3 amino acids: CASSSPKHSYEQYF. Here the CDR3 DNA reads TGTGCCAGCAGTTCCCCCAAGCACTCCTACGAGCAGTACTTC.